These 18 T cell receptor beta chains were all obtained from the same sample, sequenced in a study of blood T cells in healthy people across ages. Together with a sample-barcoded 5' primer, a J-beta primer mix was included in a second PCR lasting about 7 to 12 cycles. TCRdb analysed the 5' RACE reads with MiXCR anew, one entry per CDR3 protein. The sample lists 660,000 or so distinct CDR3 sequences; under 65% were seen once. The sequenced sample was blood. The receptors shown here come from a man between 60 and 75 years old in good health.

The J gene is TRBJ2-3, the V gene TRBV6-6, with D perhaps matching TRBD2 (5 bases). Trimming stripped 0 bases from V and 3 bases from J, with 10 bases between. Germline CDR1 MNHNY, CDR2 SVGAGI (reference sequence). This CDR3 has 15 residues. CDR3: CASSYSTAGTDTQYF. For the CDR3, the DNA is TGTGCCAGCAGTTACTCGACGGCGGGTACAGATACGCAGTATTTT.

This clonotype occurred a few times. A read error is possible here, since a much larger clone lies one base away. V gene TRBV5-1 combines with J gene TRBJ2-1, with TRBD2 as a possible D gene (5 bases). The assigned J gene may be wrong: the sequence end matches TRBJ2-7 better. CDR1 and CDR2 from the germline V gene are SGHRS and YFSETQ. This CDR3 is 15 amino acids long. The CDR3 region has the DNA TGCGCCAGCAGCTTGGGGCTAGCCTACGACAATGAGCAGTACTTC. Protein product: CASSLGLAYDNEQYF.

V is TRBV20-1 and J is TRBJ1-2; D remains ambiguous. This CDR3 is 12 amino acids long. Germline CDR1 DFQATT, CDR2 SNEGSKA (reference sequence). V lost 4 bases to trimming and J lost 8 bases, with 14 bases between them. In DNA, the CDR3 is TGCAGTGCTACTTCTCCAGGAGACGGCTACACCTTC. This sequence encodes CSATSPGDGYTF.

V usage is TRBV24-1 and J usage is TRBJ1-4, with 8 bases identical to TRBD1. CDR1 KGHDR and CDR2 SFDVKD come from the germline V gene. The length of the CDR3 is 17 residues. V lost 5 bases and J lost 0; bases outside the gene matches: 7. The CDR3: CATSGQGSVATNEKLFF. DNA of the CDR3: TGTGCCACCAGTGGACAGGGGTCCGTTGCAACTAATGAAAAACTGTTTTTT.

The chain joins TRBV28 to TRBJ2-4; TRBD1 aligns across 8 bases. The CDR3 loop spans 15 amino acids. J was trimmed by 0 bases and V by 10 bases; bases with no gene match: 8. From germline, CDR1 is MDHEN and CDR2 SYDVKM. The CDR3 DNA is TGTGCCACCGCACGGACAGGGACAGCCAAAAACATTCAGTACTTC. It codes for CATARTGTAKNIQYF. The full variable domain, in which reference TRBV28 and TRBJ2-4 provide the parts outside the CDR3, is DVKVTQSSRYLVKRTGEKVFLECVQDMDHENMFWYRQDPGLGLRLIYFSYDVKMKEKGDIPEGYSVSREKKERFSLILESASTNQTSMYLCATARTGTAKNIQYFGAGTRLSVL.

The chain recombines TRBV20-1 with TRBJ2-3, with D possibly matching TRBD1 (5 bases). Germline V gives CDR1 DFQATT, CDR2 SNEGSKA (reference sequence). Trimming took off 8 bases at V and 3 bases at J, with 15 bases between the two ends. This CDR3 spans 13 amino acids. CDR3 in DNA: TGCAGTTGGACCCAGGGTGGAACAGATACGCAGTATTTT. Translation gives CSWTQGGTDTQYF.

The gene calls are TRBV28 and TRBJ1-2; TRBD1 aligns across 8 bases. Trimming removed 7 bases from V and 4 bases from J; junction bases left unmatched: 14. The CDR3 length is 16 residues. Germline lookup yields CDR1 MDHEN and CDR2 SYDVKM. CDR3 residues: CASTLPGGQGGYGYTF. The CDR3 coding sequence is TGTGCCAGCACCCTACCGGGTGGACAGGGAGGCTATGGCTACACCTTC.

The chain couples TRBV5-1 to TRBJ1-5; TRBD1 matches 7 bases. The V segment lost 5 bases and the J segment 0 bases; nucleotides outside the gene matches: 5. The germline V gene encodes CDR1 SGHRS and CDR2 YFSETQ. The CDR3 is made up of 15 amino acids. In nucleotides, the CDR3 is TGCGCCAGCAGACAGGGGTCATATAGCAATCAGCCCCAGCATTTT. Protein product: CASRQGSYSNQPQHF.

This clonotype was found a few times. The chain uses TRBV7-2 and TRBJ2-5; D gene uncertain. CDR3 length: 13 residues. Trimming cost V 5 bases and J 5 bases, with 12 bases left between them. CDR1 and CDR2 from the germline V gene are SGHTA and FQGNSA. The CDR3 region is CASSLSLHETQYF. The CDR3 DNA reads TGTGCCAGCAGCCTCTCCCTCCATGAGACCCAGTACTTC.

To note about this clonotype: Mismatch with germline at one junction end may stem from a read error. V gene TRBV5-1 combines with J gene TRBJ2-6, with D perhaps matching TRBD1 (5 bases). CDR1 and CDR2 (germline): SGHRS, YFSETQ. The CDR3 is 15 amino acids. The DNA of the CDR3 is TGCGCCAGCGGGCAGGCCTCCTCTGGGGCCAGCGTCCTGACTTTC. Protein sequence: CASGQASSGASVLTF.

The chain joins TRBV7-2 to TRBJ2-4; D uncertain. The DNA end favors TRBJ2-7, so the J call may be wrong. The CDR3 length is 11 residues. The germline gives CDR1 SGHTA, CDR2 FQGNSA. The CDR3 coding sequence is TGTGCCAGCAGCCTCAACAGCGAGCAGTACTTC. Its protein product is CASSLNSEQYF.

J is TRBJ2-3 and V is TRBV5-1; 7 nucleotides match TRBD1. The V segment lost 5 bases and the J segment 6 bases; nucleotides outside the gene matches: 9. CDR3 length: 14 residues. Germline lookup yields CDR1 SGHRS and CDR2 YFSETQ. CDR3 in DNA: TGCGCCAGCAGACCGACAGGGTCAGGGGATACGCAGTATTTT. As protein: CASRPTGSGDTQYF.

The genes are TRBV29-1 and TRBJ2-3; D is undetermined. The V gene lost 4 bases and the J gene lost 2 bases, with 10 bases spanning the gap. Germline lookup yields CDR1 SQVTM and CDR2 ANQGSEA. The CDR3 covers 13 residues. The CDR3 protein is CSVGRLDTDTQYF. CDR3 in DNA: TGCAGCGTTGGCCGACTGGACACAGATACGCAGTATTTT.

V is TRBV5-1 and J is TRBJ1-4; D possibly corresponds to TRBD1 (6 bases). Germline CDR1 is SGHRS and CDR2 is YFSETQ. The germline V and J ends were trimmed by 0 bases and 6 bases, with 12 bases remaining between them. The CDR3 extends over 15 amino acids. The CDR3 DNA sequence: TGCGCCAGCAGCTTGGATGGCGGGGGCGATGAAAAACTGTTTTTT. Its protein is CASSLDGGGDEKLFF.

V and J are TRBV5-1 and TRBJ1-2, with 9 bases that match TRBD1. The CDR3 has 17 amino acids. J was trimmed by 3 bases and V by 0 bases; bases with no gene match: 9. Per the germline V gene, CDR1 is SGHRS and CDR2 is YFSETQ. The CDR3 DNA reads TGCGCCAGCAGCTTGGGGCCGGGACAGGGAGGCGACTATGGCTACACCTTC. This gives the protein CASSLGPGQGGDYGYTF. Supplemented by reference TRBV5-1 and TRBJ1-2, the full variable domain reads KAGVTQTPRYLIKTRGQQVTLSCSPISGHRSVSWYQQTPGQGLQFLFEYFSETQRNKGNFPGRFSGRQFSNSRSEMNVSTLELGDSALYLCASSLGPGQGGDYGYTFGSGTRLTVV.

The chain carries TRBV12-3 or TRBV12-4 and TRBJ2-4, with D uncertain. V lost 3 bases and J 15 bases, leaving 12 bases between the germline ends. This CDR3 is built from 11 residues. The CDR3 bases are TGTGCCAGCAGTTTTGGGTTCACGGGGTACTTC. Amino acid sequence: CASSFGFTGYF.

This rearrangement joins TRBV24-1 to TRBJ2-2; tentatively, D is TRBD2 (6 bases). Germline V CDR1 and CDR2: KGHDR, SFDVKD. This CDR3 is built from 15 residues. V was trimmed by 7 bases and J by 3 bases, leaving 14 bases between them. CDR3 sequence reads: CATRTGTGDTGELFF. The CDR3 region has the DNA TGTGCCACCAGGACCGGGACTGGCGACACCGGGGAGCTGTTTTTT.

The V and J genes are TRBV7-2 and TRBJ1-5; D call uncertain. Between the trimmed V and J ends, which lost 5 bases and 5 bases, there was a span of 10 bases. The CDR3 is 13 amino acids. Per the germline V gene, CDR1 is SGHTA and CDR2 is FQGNSA. DNA for the CDR3: TGTGCCAGCAGCCTGGGCATGCATCAGCCCCAGCATTTT. Translation gives CASSLGMHQPQHF. The full variable domain, completed using reference TRBV7-2 and TRBJ1-5, is GAGVSQSPSNKVTEKGKDVELRCDPISGHTALYWYRQSLGQGLEFLIYFQGNSAPDKSGLPSDRFSAERTGGSVSTLTIQRTQQEDSAVYLCASSLGMHQPQHFGDGTRLSIL.